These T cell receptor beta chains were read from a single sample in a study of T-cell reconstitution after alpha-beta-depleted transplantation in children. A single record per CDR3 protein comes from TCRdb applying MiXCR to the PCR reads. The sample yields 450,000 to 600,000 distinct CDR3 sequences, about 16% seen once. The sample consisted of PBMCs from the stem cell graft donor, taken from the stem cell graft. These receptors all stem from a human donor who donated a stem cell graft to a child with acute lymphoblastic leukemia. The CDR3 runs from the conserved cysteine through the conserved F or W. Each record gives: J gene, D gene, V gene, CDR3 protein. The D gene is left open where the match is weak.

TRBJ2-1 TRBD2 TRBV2 CASATGTSGYNEQFF
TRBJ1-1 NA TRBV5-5 CASSLEDDSGTEAFF
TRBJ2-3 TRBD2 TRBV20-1 CSATGLAGTPYTQYF
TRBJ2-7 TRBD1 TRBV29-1 CSVFAEGQVYYEQYF
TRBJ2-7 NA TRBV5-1 CASSPEIRVSYEQYF
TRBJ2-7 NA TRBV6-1 CASSRQAFSYEQYF
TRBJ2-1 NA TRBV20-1 CSARVGRGFRNNEQFF
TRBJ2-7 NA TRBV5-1 CASSWVAGSSYEQYF
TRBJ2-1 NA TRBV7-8 CASSIGRTDNEQFF
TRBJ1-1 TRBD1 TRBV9 CASSVAAAGRGLNTEAFF
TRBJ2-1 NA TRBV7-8 CASSAGIIHNEQFF
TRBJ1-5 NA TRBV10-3 CAISEGTPGNQPQHF
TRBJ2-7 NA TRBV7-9 CASSLVGGQREQYF
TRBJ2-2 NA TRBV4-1 CASSQAPGELFF
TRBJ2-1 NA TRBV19 CASSISGYYNEQFF
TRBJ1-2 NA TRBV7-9 CASSANSGSNYGYTF
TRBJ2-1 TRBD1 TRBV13 CASSAQGASFYNEQFF
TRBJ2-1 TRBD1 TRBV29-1 CSVERGLESYNEQFF
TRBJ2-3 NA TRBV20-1 CSARALELSPNPFTDTQYF
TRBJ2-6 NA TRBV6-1 CASTAGDSGANVLTF
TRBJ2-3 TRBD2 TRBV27 CASSNPAGGDADTQYF
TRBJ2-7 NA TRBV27 CASSRRGGGLYEQYF
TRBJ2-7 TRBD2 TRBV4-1 CASSHELAGGSNEQYF
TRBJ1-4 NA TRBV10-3 CAISEAGGNEKLFF
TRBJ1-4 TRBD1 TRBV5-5 CASSLEGAGSNEKLFF
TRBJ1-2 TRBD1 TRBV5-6 CASRNRGQGYGYTF
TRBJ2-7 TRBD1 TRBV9 CASSVGGGQGGEQYF
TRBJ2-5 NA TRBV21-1 CASSALAGEETQYF
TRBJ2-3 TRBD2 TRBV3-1 CASSQVSPSLAGTDTQYF
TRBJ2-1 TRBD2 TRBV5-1 CASSLALGRAYNEQFF
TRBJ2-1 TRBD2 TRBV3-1 CASSQDESGRWYNEQFF
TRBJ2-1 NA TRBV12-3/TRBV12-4 CASSFVSNEQFF
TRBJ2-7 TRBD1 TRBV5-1 CASSWGQGVPYEQYF
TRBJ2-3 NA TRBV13 CASSQGAGTQYF
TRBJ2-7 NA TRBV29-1 CSVGGDSKQYF
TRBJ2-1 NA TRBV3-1 CASSPQANEQFF
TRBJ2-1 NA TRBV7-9 CASSFSGYEQFF